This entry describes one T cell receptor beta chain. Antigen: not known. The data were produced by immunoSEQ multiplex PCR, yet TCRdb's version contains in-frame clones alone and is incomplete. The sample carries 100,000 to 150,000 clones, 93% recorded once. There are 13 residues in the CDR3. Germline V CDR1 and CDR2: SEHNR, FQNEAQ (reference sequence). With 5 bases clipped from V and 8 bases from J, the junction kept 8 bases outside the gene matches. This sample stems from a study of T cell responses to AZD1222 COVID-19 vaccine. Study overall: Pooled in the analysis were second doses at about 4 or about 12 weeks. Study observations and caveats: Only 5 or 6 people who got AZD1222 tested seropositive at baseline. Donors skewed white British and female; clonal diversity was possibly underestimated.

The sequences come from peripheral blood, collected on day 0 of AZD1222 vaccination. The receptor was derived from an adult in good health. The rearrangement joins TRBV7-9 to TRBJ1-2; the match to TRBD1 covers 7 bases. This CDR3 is CASSPRDRAGYTF. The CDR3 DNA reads TGTGCCAGCAGCCCAAGAGACAGGGCGGGCTACACCTTC.